The 22 T cell receptor beta chains below were found in one sample sequenced in a study of T cell responses to AZD1222 COVID-19 vaccine. Some clones are missing from TCRdb's copy, which holds only in-frame ones; the method was immunoSEQ multiplex PCR. This sample yields 120,000 to 150,000 clones, of which 80% to 95% are seen a single time; just over 3% belongs to the top ten. The sequencing here drew on peripheral blood, taken on day 0 of AZD1222 vaccination. The receptors originated from an adult in good health.

This clone was seen just once. The rearrangement links TRBV27 to TRBJ2-1; D is unresolved. The CDR3 spans 14 residues. Trimming shortened V by 8 bases and J by 8 bases, and 19 bases separated the two germline ends. In germline, CDR1 is MNHEY, CDR2 SMNVEV (reference sequence). The CDR3 loop is CASYPSASPYEQFF. DNA of the CDR3: TGTGCCAGCTACCCCTCGGCTAGTCCGTATGAGCAGTTCTTC.

The chain combines TRBV19 with TRBJ1-2; the D is unclear. The CDR3 is made up of 12 amino acids. CDR1 and CDR2 from the germline V gene are LNHDA and SQIVND (reference sequence). Between the trimmed V and J ends, which lost 3 bases and 8 bases, there was a span of 10 bases. The CDR3 spells CASSIPGRGYTF. In nucleotides, the CDR3 is TGTGCCAGTAGTATCCCTGGGAGGGGCTACACCTTC.

This rearrangement joins TRBV5-6 to TRBJ1-4; 8 bases line up with TRBD1. The V and J ends lost 1 base and 5 bases, in that order; junction bases with no gene match: 4. Germline V gene lookup returns CDR1 SGHDT and CDR2 YYEEEE. The CDR3 consists of 15 residues. CDR3: CASSLSGQGNEKLFF. The CDR3, as DNA: TGTGCCAGCAGCTTGTCAGGACAGGGAAATGAAAAACTGTTTTTT.

The rearrangement uses TRBV3-1 (or the pseudogene TRBV3-2) and TRBJ1-3; TRBD1 aligns across 7 bases. J gave up 4 bases and V 2 bases, and 2 bases lay outside the gene matches. CDR1 is LGHDT, CDR2 YNNKEL, per germline (reference sequence). The CDR3 contains 14 residues. The CDR3 DNA reads as TGTGCCAGCAGCCAAACAGGGGAGGGAAACACCATATATTTT. It encodes CASSQTGEGNTIYF.

The CDR3 sequence: CASSERTGIQPQHF. The CDR3 coding sequence is TGTGCCAGCTCGGAGAGGACAGGGATTCAGCCCCAGCATTTT. J is TRBJ1-5 and V is TRBV18, with 8 bases matching TRBD1. V dropped 6 bases and J dropped 6; count of bases not matched to a gene: 7. The germline V gene has CDR1 KGHSH and CDR2 LQKENI. The length of the CDR3 is 14 residues.

The J gene is TRBJ1-2, the V gene TRBV5-1; D unresolved. Looked up from germline, CDR1 is SGHRS and CDR2 is YFSETQ. The CDR3 runs 12 residues. V lost 1 base to trimming and J lost 3 bases, with 4 bases between them. CDR3 in amino acids: CASSLTDYGYTF. For the CDR3, the DNA is TGCGCCAGCAGCTTGACAGACTATGGCTACACCTTC.

The chain combines TRBV7-6 with TRBJ2-7; D is perhaps TRBD2 (6 bases). The CDR3 extends over 17 amino acids. V was clipped by 2 bases and J by 3 bases, with 20 bases between them. Per germline, CDR1 SGHVS and CDR2 FNYEAQ. In nucleotides, the CDR3 is TGTGCCAGCAGCTTATCGGTAGGCCCCAACGGGGGCTACGAGCAGTACTTC. It specifies CASSLSVGPNGGYEQYF.

The gene calls are TRBV21-1 and TRBJ2-7. TRBV21-1 is termed a pseudogene. This CDR3 region has 13 residues. DNA for the CDR3: TGTGCCAGCAGCCCGATTGTGTCCTACGAGCAGTACTTC. Translating gives CASSPIVSYEQYF.

This rearrangement joins TRBV18 to TRBJ1-1; 9 bases line up with TRBD1. V gave up 3 bases and J gave up 6 bases; unmatched junction bases: 5. This CDR3 comprises 14 residues. Germline values: CDR1 KGHSH, CDR2 LQKENI. The CDR3 DNA sequence: TGTGCCAGCTCACCCAAACAGGGGGCTGCTGAAGCTTTCTTT. It is translated as CASSPKQGAAEAFF.

The chain combines TRBV27 with TRBJ2-7; possible D gene TRBD2, 7 bases. V dropped 6 bases and J dropped 6 bases, with 12 bases sitting between them. The CDR3 covers 12 residues. Germline assignment: CDR1 MNHEY and CDR2 SMNVEV (reference sequence). The CDR3 is CASRRGGFEQYF. CDR3 DNA sequence: TGTGCCAGCAGAAGGGGGGGTTTCGAGCAGTACTTC.

The rearrangement uses TRBV28 and TRBJ1-1; no definite D call. The CDR3 length is 11 residues. Germline V gene sequence: CDR1 MDHEN, CDR2 SYDVKM. Trimming took off 6 bases at V and 2 bases at J, with 4 bases between the two ends. In DNA, the CDR3 is TGTGCCAGCAGCCCAAACACTGAAGCTTTCTTT. It specifies CASSPNTEAFF.

The V and J genes are TRBV27 and TRBJ1-6; D is unclear. Germline CDR1 is MNHEY and CDR2 is SMNVEV (reference sequence). The CDR3 has 12 amino acids. V was cut by 7 bases and J by 6 bases, with 7 bases left in between. The CDR3 reads CASTHPNSPLHF. CDR3 coding DNA: TGTGCCAGCACCCACCCTAATTCACCCCTCCACTTT.

The chain employs TRBV19 and TRBJ2-1; D might be TRBD1 (5 bases). Germline CDR1 LNHDA, CDR2 SQIVND (reference sequence). The length of the CDR3 is 12 residues. The V end was cut by 0 bases, the J end by 9 bases, with 6 bases between. CDR3 in amino acids: CASSIDRAEQFF. CDR3 in DNA: TGTGCCAGTAGTATAGACAGGGCTGAGCAGTTCTTC.

The chain combines TRBV6-4 with TRBJ1-2; 10 nucleotides line up with TRBD1. Unmatched junction bases numbered 9, after V lost 7 bases and J lost 4 bases. Germline V gene lookup returns CDR1 MRHNA and CDR2 SNTAGT. CDR3 length: 15 amino acids. This chain's CDR3 is CASKEAGTGAYGYTF. The CDR3 bases are TGTGCCAGCAAGGAGGCGGGGACAGGGGCCTATGGCTACACCTTC.

V is TRBV29-1 and J is TRBJ1-2; no clear D gene. The CDR3 contains 11 residues. Between the trimmed V and J ends, which lost 7 bases and 4 bases, there was a span of 10 bases. CDR1 and CDR2 from the germline V gene are SQVTM and ANQGSEA. CDR3 protein: CSANVLYGYTF. The CDR3 DNA is TGCAGCGCTAATGTACTCTATGGCTACACCTTC.

This sequence joins TRBV3-1 (or the pseudogene TRBV3-2) and TRBJ1-3, with 11 bases lining up with TRBD1. The germline gives CDR1 LGHDT, CDR2 YNNKEL (reference sequence). Unmatched junction bases numbered 10, after V lost 2 bases and J lost 1 base. The length of the CDR3 is 19 residues. CDR3 in DNA: TGTGCCAGCAGCCAAAGGACAGGGGGCGCTGGATTTTCTGGAAACACCATATATTTT. Its translation: CASSQRTGGAGFSGNTIYF.

This chain uses TRBV29-1 with TRBJ1-5, with D unclear. Germline loops: CDR1 SQVTM, CDR2 ANQGSEA. V gave up 0 bases and J gave up 0 bases, with 3 bases separating them. The CDR3 runs to 13 residues. This CDR3 reads CSVEDNSNQPQHF. The DNA of the CDR3 is TGCAGCGTTGAAGATAATAGCAATCAGCCCCAGCATTTT.

The chain joins TRBV28 to TRBJ2-7; D is tentatively TRBD1 or TRBD2 (5 bases each). Germline V lookup: CDR1 MDHEN, CDR2 SYDVKM. V lost 3 bases and J 7 bases, leaving 10 bases between the germline ends. The CDR3 sequence is 12 residues long. The CDR3: CASSLGVAEQYF. The CDR3 DNA reads TGTGCCAGCAGTTTGGGGGTTGCGGAGCAGTACTTC.

V usage is TRBV5-1 and J usage is TRBJ1-1, with a weak D call TRBD1 (6 bases). From germline, CDR1 is SGHRS and CDR2 YFSETQ. The CDR3 has 15 residues. Trimming left V 2 bases short and J 7 bases short, with 18 bases between. The CDR3 bases are TGCGCCAGCAGCTTAAGTCAGGGGCCTTGGGGTGAAGCTTTCTTT. Protein: CASSLSQGPWGEAFF.

A single count supports this clone. This sequence joins TRBV6-5 and TRBJ2-7; D may be TRBD2 (6 bases). The ends were cut back, 2 bases at V and 4 bases at J, with 9 bases in the middle. The CDR3 has 13 amino acids. Germline-derived CDR1 and CDR2 are MNHEY and SVGAGI. CDR3 nucleotide sequence: TGTGCCAGCAGTTACGCGACTAGGTACGAGCAGTACTTC. It specifies CASSYATRYEQYF.

This clone turned up a few times. The chain employs TRBV2 and TRBJ2-1; no clear D. CDR1 is SNHLY and CDR2 is FYNNEI in the germline V gene. The CDR3 consists of 11 residues. V lost 2 bases to trimming and J lost 9 bases, with 5 bases between them. The CDR3 loop is CASSEIGEQFF. As DNA, the CDR3 is TGTGCCAGCAGTGAAATCGGTGAGCAGTTCTTC.

V is TRBV27 and J is TRBJ2-2; TRBD2 aligns across 8 bases. V lost 1 base, J lost 7 bases, and 5 bases stayed unmatched. This CDR3 comprises 15 residues. Germline-derived CDR1 and CDR2 are MNHEY and SMNVEV (reference sequence). The CDR3 bases are TGTGCCAGCAGTTTATTCGGGAGGGGTGTCGGGGAGCTGTTTTTT. This encodes CASSLFGRGVGELFF.